This section outlines one T cell receptor (beta chain) sequence together with its context. The target antigen is unknown. Per germline, CDR1 SQVTM and CDR2 ANQGSEA. The ends lost 7 bases at V and 3 bases at J; junction bases unmatched: 9. The CDR3 is 15 residues long. Assay: immunoSEQ multiplex PCR; the TCRdb copy retains only in-frame clones and omits some. The repertoire holds 2,500 or so clones, with 82% as singletons. The sample is drawn from a study of immune cell composition in non-small cell lung cancer. Findings and limits, study-wide: Lung adenocarcinomas had lower top 10 clone scores and clonality than squamous tumours. Adenocarcinomas with higher top tumour-associated clone frequency had more reactive TILs.

V is TRBV29-1 and J is TRBJ1-5, with 10 bases lining up with TRBD1. Sequenced sample: lung tumor tissue. The clonotype originates from a human donor with non-small cell lung cancer. CDR3 amino acids: CSASSGTGVNQPQHF. CDR3 coding DNA: TGCAGCGCCTCGTCCGGGACAGGGGTCAATCAGCCCCAGCATTTT.